This TCR beta chain was documented in a study of response to subunit inactivated influenza vaccine. A note on this clonotype: The antigen is undetermined.

Study observations and caveats: The authors proposed limited new T cell recruitment per seasonal influenza vaccination.

V shed 4 bases, J shed 6 bases, and the junction held 13 bases outside the gene matches. The CDR3 spans 16 residues. Germline V CDR1 and CDR2: SGHRS, YFSETQ. TCRdb re-called the RT-PCR reads with MiXCR, one entry per CDR3 protein. This table has more than 150,000 distinct CDR3 sequences, 9.2% appearing once. V usage is TRBV5-1 and J usage is TRBJ2-3; 8 positions match TRBD2. The clonotype was recovered from a man in his forties or fifties who received an inactivated influenza vaccine. The sequencing used non-naive T cells sorted from PBMCs, collected on the day of vaccination. CDR3: CASSTGLAGVADTQYF. In DNA, the CDR3 is TGCGCCAGCAGCACTGGACTAGCCGGAGTCGCGGATACGCAGTATTTT.